This T cell receptor beta chain derives from a study of Ad26.COV2.S vaccination and SARS-CoV-2 variants. General study findings and limits: Vaccine recipients had higher spike-specific TCR breadth than placebo recipients.

Assay used: immunoSEQ multiplex PCR; TCRdb lists only in-frame clones, some missing. The sample yields over 400,000 clones, roughly 89% seen once. Trimming at V came to 2 bases and at J to 5 bases, leaving 7 bases not matched to a gene. Germline assignment: CDR1 KGHDR and CDR2 SFDVKD. The CDR3 has 17 residues. As to treatment: approximately 18 received Ad26.COV2.S at low or high dose, single or two shots; roughly 5 received placebo; per-sample allocation not given. All samples were drawn on day 63, counting from the first vaccine or placebo injection. Details on this clone: As yet, its antigen is unknown.

Sequenced material: peripheral blood, taken in a trial of Ad26.COV2.S vaccine versus placebo. This chain joins TRBV24-1 and TRBJ2-2, with 10 bases lining up with TRBD1. The receptor was derived from a person between 18 and 60 years old who received the Ad26.COV2.S COVID-19 vaccine or a placebo. CDR3 in amino acids: CATSDWGRDRGTGELFF. CDR3 DNA: TGTGCCACCAGTGATTGGGGCCGGGACAGGGGAACCGGGGAGCTGTTTTTT.